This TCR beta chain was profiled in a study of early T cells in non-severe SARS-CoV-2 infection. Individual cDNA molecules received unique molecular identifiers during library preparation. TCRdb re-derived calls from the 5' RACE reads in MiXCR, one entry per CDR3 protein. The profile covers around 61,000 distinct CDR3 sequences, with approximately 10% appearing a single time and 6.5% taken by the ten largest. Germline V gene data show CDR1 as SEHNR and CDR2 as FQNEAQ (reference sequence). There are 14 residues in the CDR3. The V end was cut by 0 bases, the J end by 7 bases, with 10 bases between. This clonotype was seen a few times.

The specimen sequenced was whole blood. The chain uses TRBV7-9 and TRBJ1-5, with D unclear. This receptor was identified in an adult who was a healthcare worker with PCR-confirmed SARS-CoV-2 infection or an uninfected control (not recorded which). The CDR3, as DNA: TGTGCCAGCAGCTTAGCTGGGATCGGCCAGCCCCAGCATTTT. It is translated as CASSLAGIGQPQHF.